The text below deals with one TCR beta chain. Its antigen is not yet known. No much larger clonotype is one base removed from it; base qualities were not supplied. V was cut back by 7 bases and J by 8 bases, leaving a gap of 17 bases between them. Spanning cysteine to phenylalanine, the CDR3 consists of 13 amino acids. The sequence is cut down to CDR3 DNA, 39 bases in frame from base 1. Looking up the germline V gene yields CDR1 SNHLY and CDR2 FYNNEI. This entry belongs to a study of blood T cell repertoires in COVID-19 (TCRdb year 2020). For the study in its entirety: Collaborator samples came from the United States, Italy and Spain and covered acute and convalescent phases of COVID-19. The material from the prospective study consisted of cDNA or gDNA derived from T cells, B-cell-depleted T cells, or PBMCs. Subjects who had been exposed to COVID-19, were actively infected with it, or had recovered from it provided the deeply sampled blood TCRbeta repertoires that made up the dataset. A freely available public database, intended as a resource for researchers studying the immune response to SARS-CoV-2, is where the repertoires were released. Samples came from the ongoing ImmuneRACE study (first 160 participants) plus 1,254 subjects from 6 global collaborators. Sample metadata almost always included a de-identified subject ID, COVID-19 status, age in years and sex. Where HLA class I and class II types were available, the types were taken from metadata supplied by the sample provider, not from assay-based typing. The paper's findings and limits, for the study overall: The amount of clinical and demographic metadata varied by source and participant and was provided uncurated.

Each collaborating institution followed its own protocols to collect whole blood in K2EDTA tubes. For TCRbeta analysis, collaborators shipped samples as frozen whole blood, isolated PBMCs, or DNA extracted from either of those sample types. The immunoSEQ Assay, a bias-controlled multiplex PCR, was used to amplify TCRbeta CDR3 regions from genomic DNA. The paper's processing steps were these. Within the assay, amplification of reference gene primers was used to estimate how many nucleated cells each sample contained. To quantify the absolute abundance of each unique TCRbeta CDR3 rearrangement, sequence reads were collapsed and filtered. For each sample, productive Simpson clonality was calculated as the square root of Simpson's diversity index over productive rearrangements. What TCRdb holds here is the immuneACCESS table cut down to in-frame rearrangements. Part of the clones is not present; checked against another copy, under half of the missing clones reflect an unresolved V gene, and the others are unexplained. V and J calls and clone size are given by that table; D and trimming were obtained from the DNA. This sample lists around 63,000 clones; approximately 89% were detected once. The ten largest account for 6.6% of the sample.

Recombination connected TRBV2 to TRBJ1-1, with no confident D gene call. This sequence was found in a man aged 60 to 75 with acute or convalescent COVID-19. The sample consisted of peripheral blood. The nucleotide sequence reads TGTGCCAGCATGGCCACTACGGGTTACGAAGCTTTCTTT. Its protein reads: CASMATTGYEAFF.